This TCR beta chain was obtained from a study of blood T cell repertoires in COVID-19. About the study: T cells, B-cell-depleted T cells, or PBMCs supplied cDNA or gDNA.

Profiled with immunoSEQ multiplex PCR; TCRdb holds only in-frame clones, not every one. Altogether roughly 390,000 clones are present, more than 70% being singletons, with the ten largest covering under 11%. This sequence was found in a woman between 25 and 40 years old with COVID-19, enrolled during active disease. The sequencing input was peripheral blood.

This CDR3 is CASSSRGRENTEAFF. CDR3 sequence (DNA): TGTGCCAGCAGTTCGAGAGGACGGGAGAACACTGAAGCTTTCTTT. The gene calls are TRBV6-2 or TRBV6-3 and TRBJ1-1; D remains ambiguous. This CDR3 is built from 15 residues. The germline V gene encodes CDR1 MNHEY and CDR2 SVGEGT. Trimming pared 4 bases from V and 1 base from J, leaving 13 bases between.